The 31 T cell receptor beta chains given below trace back to one sample, sequenced in a study of T-cell reconstitution after alpha-beta-depleted transplantation in children. Unique molecular identifiers were used in preparing the TCRbeta library. TCRdb used MiXCR to reprocess the PCR reads, holding one entry per CDR3 protein. The table records roughly 350,000 distinct CDR3 sequences, roughly 17% of them present only once. The specimen was PBMCs, mostly from graft donor cells, collected 360 days after TCRalphabeta/CD19-depleted stem cell transplant. Receptors were obtained from a male patient aged 2-15 years who had a stem cell transplant for acute lymphoblastic leukemia, so the T cells may come from the graft donor.

This clonotype was detected a few times. The chain uses TRBV13 and TRBJ1-2; 9 bases fit TRBD1. Germline V CDR1 and CDR2: PRHDT, FYEKMQ (reference sequence). With 5 bases clipped from V and 0 bases from J, the junction kept 7 bases outside the gene matches. This CDR3 has 16 residues. The CDR3: CASSAGTGIPNYGYTF. The CDR3 DNA reads as TGTGCCAGCAGCGCTGGGACAGGGATACCTAACTATGGCTACACCTTC.

Only a few counts were recorded for this clonotype. The chain combines TRBV4-1 with TRBJ2-7; D assignment may be TRBD1 or TRBD2 (5 bases each). The germline V and J ends were trimmed by 0 bases and 0 bases, with 15 bases remaining between them. The CDR3 loop spans 17 amino acids. Germline-derived CDR1 and CDR2 are MGHRA and YSYEKL. In DNA form, the CDR3 reads TGCGCCAGCAGCCAAGAGCCCCCCGGGACGCACTCCTACGAGCAGTACTTC. This encodes CASSQEPPGTHSYEQYF.

The count of this clonotype is one. Here the CDR3 reads CAVGVRGYNEQYF. The CDR3 DNA sequence: TGTGCCGTGGGGGTCAGGGGGTACAACGAGCAGTACTTC. The genes are TRBV7-6 and TRBJ2-7; the match to TRBD1 covers 7 bases. This CDR3 has 13 amino acids. J lost 5 bases, V lost 11 bases, and 12 bases had no gene match. Germline V gene sequence: CDR1 SGHVS, CDR2 FNYEAQ. The full variable domain, in which reference TRBV7-6 and TRBJ2-7 provide the parts outside the CDR3, is GAGVSQSPRYKVTKRGQDVALRCDPISGHVSLYWYRQALGQGPEFLTYFNYEAQQDKSGLPNDRFSAERPEGSISTLTIQRTEQRDSAMYRCAVGVRGYNEQYFGPGTRLTVT.

This clonotype has just a few counts. The chain couples TRBV7-9 to TRBJ2-4; D gene unclear. This CDR3 comprises 16 residues. V was clipped by 3 bases and J by 3 bases, with 15 bases between them. CDR1 is SEHNR and CDR2 is FQNEAQ in the germline V gene (reference sequence). CDR3 DNA sequence: TGTGCCAGCAGCTTTGGTTCGGCGGAACACAAAAACATTCAGTACTTC. It codes for CASSFGSAEHKNIQYF.

The table lists this clonotype with a count of one. This chain links TRBV19 with TRBJ2-3; D perhaps matches TRBD2 (5 bases). Germline V gene lookup returns CDR1 LNHDA and CDR2 SQIVND (reference sequence). There are 18 residues in the CDR3. V was shortened by 3 bases and J by 0 bases, with 19 bases between the two germline ends. The CDR3, as DNA: TGTGCCAGTAGTATTTCTGCGGCGGGCCCCACTAGCACAGATACGCAGTATTTT. Translated: CASSISAAGPTSTDTQYF.

This sequence joins TRBV4-1 and TRBJ2-2, with D maybe TRBD2 (5 bases). The germline V gene has CDR1 MGHRA and CDR2 YSYEKL. V dropped 0 bases and J dropped 4 bases, with 6 bases sitting between them. The CDR3 consists of 14 residues. In DNA form, the CDR3 reads TGCGCCAGCAGCCAAGAAGAGGGCACCGGGGAGCTGTTTTTT. Residues: CASSQEEGTGELFF.

This clonotype was recorded many times. The J gene is TRBJ2-2, the V gene TRBV4-1; TRBD2 aligns across 10 bases. The CDR3 runs 16 residues. Germline V lookup: CDR1 MGHRA, CDR2 YSYEKL. Trimming removed 1 base from V and 7 bases from J; junction bases left unmatched: 6. CDR3 in amino acids: CASSQVSSGSLGELFF. CDR3 nucleotide sequence: TGCGCCAGCAGCCAAGTTTCTAGCGGGAGTCTCGGGGAGCTGTTTTTT.

This chain's CDR3 is CASSQDRVENIQYF. The DNA of the CDR3 is TGCGCCAGCAGCCAAGACAGGGTCGAAAACATTCAGTACTTC. The rearrangement joins TRBV4-3 to TRBJ2-4; D might be TRBD1 (5 bases). The V gene's germline CDR1 is LGHNA and CDR2 YSLEER. The CDR3 totals 14 residues. V was trimmed by 0 bases and J by 5 bases, leaving 8 bases between them.

This chain links TRBV7-3 with TRBJ2-1, with TRBD2 matching over 7 bases. Germline assignment: CDR1 SGHTA and CDR2 FQGTGA. The CDR3 is made up of 13 amino acids. Unmatched junction bases numbered 7, after V lost 5 bases and J lost 9 bases. CDR3 in amino acids: CASSPRLAGEQFF. For the CDR3, the DNA is TGTGCCAGCAGCCCCAGACTAGCCGGTGAGCAGTTCTTC. The full variable domain, with the rest looked up from reference TRBV7-3 and TRBJ2-1, is GAGVSQTPSNKVTEKGKYVELRCDPISGHTALYWYRQSLGQGPEFLIYFQGTGAADDSGLPNDRFFAVRPEGSVSTLKIQRTERGDSAVYLCASSPRLAGEQFFGPGTRLTVL.

The chain joins TRBV7-6 to TRBJ2-7; 7 nucleotides align to TRBD2. With 5 bases clipped from V and 2 bases from J, the junction kept 12 bases outside the gene matches. The germline gives CDR1 SGHVS, CDR2 FNYEAQ. The CDR3 runs 16 residues. CDR3 region: CASSAIFERGPYEQYF. DNA for the CDR3: TGTGCCAGCAGCGCCATCTTTGAGCGGGGTCCCTACGAGCAGTACTTC. The full variable domain, completed using reference TRBV7-6 and TRBJ2-7, is GAGVSQSPRYKVTKRGQDVALRCDPISGHVSLYWYRQALGQGPEFLTYFNYEAQQDKSGLPNDRFSAERPEGSISTLTIQRTEQRDSAMYRCASSAIFERGPYEQYFGPGTRLTVT.

This clonotype was detected a few times. The chain recombines TRBV15 with TRBJ2-1; D possibly corresponds to TRBD1 (5 bases). V was cut by 4 bases and J by 7 bases, with 14 bases left in between. Looked up from germline, CDR1 is LNHNV and CDR2 is YYDKDF (reference sequence). The CDR3 is made up of 14 amino acids. The chain's CDR3 is CATSTRVSENEQFF. The CDR3, as DNA: TGTGCCACCAGCACCAGGGTGAGTGAGAATGAGCAGTTCTTC.

This clonotype appeared many times. J is TRBJ2-1 and V is TRBV4-3; 7 positions match TRBD2. The germline V gene encodes CDR1 LGHNA and CDR2 YSLEER. The J segment lost 7 bases and the V segment lost 0 bases, leaving 3 bases of the junction unmatched. The CDR3 sequence is 14 residues long. CDR3 loop: CASSQDRTRNEQFF. The CDR3 nucleotides are TGCGCCAGCAGCCAAGATCGGACTAGAAATGAGCAGTTCTTC.

Note on this clonotype: One end of the junction is discordant with germline, which a read error may explain. This chain links TRBV3-1 with TRBJ2-7; D unclear. The CDR3 length is 15 residues. Per the germline V gene, CDR1 is LGHDT and CDR2 is YNNKEL (reference sequence). The CDR3 loop is CASCQGWSFYYEQYF. CDR3 sequence (DNA): TGTGCCAGCTGCCAAGGATGGTCTTTCTACTACGAGCAGTACTTC.

This rearrangement joins TRBV18 to TRBJ2-6, with D unresolved. V was trimmed by 3 bases and J by 4 bases, leaving 7 bases between them. The germline CDR1 and CDR2 sequences are KGHSH and LQKENI. The CDR3 loop spans 14 amino acids. As DNA, the CDR3 is TGTGCCAGCTCACCCGGCCTGGGGGCCAACGTCCTGACTTTC. Its protein is CASSPGLGANVLTF.

This clonotype was seen repeatedly, ten times or more. V is TRBV5-1 and J is TRBJ2-4, with D unclear. The germline CDR1 and CDR2 sequences are SGHRS and YFSETQ. V lost 0 bases and J lost 0, with 10 bases in between. The CDR3 sequence is 16 residues long. The CDR3 nucleotides read TGCGCCAGCAGCTTGGCCCCCTCCCTAGCCAAAAACATTCAGTACTTC. Its protein is CASSLAPSLAKNIQYF.

The chain combines TRBV27 with TRBJ1-1; the D gene is possibly TRBD1 (6 bases). Per the germline V gene, CDR1 is MNHEY and CDR2 is SMNVEV (reference sequence). V shed 10 bases and J shed 0 bases, with 18 bases lying between them. The CDR3 runs to 15 residues. CDR3 region: CATNREPLLNTEAFF. The CDR3 coding sequence is TGTGCCACCAACAGGGAACCCCTATTGAACACTGAAGCTTTCTTT.

V is TRBV15 and J is TRBJ2-4, with D hard to call. The CDR3 is 14 amino acids. Trimming left V 0 bases short and J 0 bases short, with 3 bases between. Germline V gene sequence: CDR1 LNHNV, CDR2 YYDKDF (reference sequence). CDR3 region: CATSRELAKNIQYF. The CDR3 bases are TGTGCCACCAGCAGAGAACTAGCCAAAAACATTCAGTACTTC.

The chain recombines TRBV20-1 with TRBJ2-7, with D unclear. The CDR3 has 13 amino acids. Trimming took 5 bases from V and 4 from J, leaving 15 bases between them. Germline lookup yields CDR1 DFQATT and CDR2 SNEGSKA (reference sequence). The CDR3 DNA sequence: TGCAGTGCTTCCGGCCCCCCTGGTTACGAGCAGTACTTC. This encodes CSASGPPGYEQYF.

The J gene is TRBJ2-3, the V gene TRBV4-3, with D perhaps TRBD2 (7 bases). The germline V gene has CDR1 LGHNA and CDR2 YSLEER. V gave up 4 bases and J gave up 3 bases, with 26 bases separating them. CDR3 length equals 19 residues. The chain's CDR3 is CASSLQMWGGTLMTDTQYF. The CDR3 nucleotides are TGCGCCAGCAGCCTCCAGATGTGGGGGGGCACCTTAATGACAGATACGCAGTATTTT.

In its sample, this clonotype was seen many times. J is TRBJ2-3 and V is TRBV4-2; TRBD1 aligns across 9 bases. The ends lost 3 bases at V and 14 bases at J; junction bases unmatched: 15. CDR1 and CDR2 (germline): LGHNA, YNFKEQ. There are 15 residues in the CDR3. CDR3 sequence: CASSHGDRDDAWRYF. The CDR3 bases are TGTGCCAGCAGCCATGGGGACAGGGATGATGCGTGGCGGTATTTT.

This clonotype came up a few times. Written as DNA, the CDR3 is TGTGCCAGTAGCACACTCGCGGGCCAAGAGACCCAGTACTTC. Translated: CASSTLAGQETQYF. V and J are TRBV19 and TRBJ2-5; D may be TRBD2 (5 bases). CDR3 length: 14 amino acids. The germline CDR1 and CDR2 sequences are LNHDA and SQIVND (reference sequence). Trimming removed 6 bases at V and 1 base at J, with 12 bases between.

Points on this clonotype: At one end, the junction sequence differs from germline, possibly due to a read error. The chain combines TRBV9 with TRBJ2-3, with D possibly called TRBD1 or TRBD2 (5 bases each). Germline V lookup: CDR1 SGDLS, CDR2 YYNGEE. The CDR3 is 13 residues long. The DNA for the CDR3 is TGTGCCAGCAATCGGGAAGAAAGGGGTACGCACTATTTT. Translation gives CASNREERGTHYF.

The V and J genes are TRBV20-1 and TRBJ2-7; D call uncertain. The CDR3 loop spans 11 amino acids. Germline V gene lookup returns CDR1 DFQATT and CDR2 SNEGSKA (reference sequence). In DNA, the CDR3 is TGCTCAGTGCAGGAAATCTACGAGCAGTACTTC. Residues: CSVQEIYEQYF.

This clonotype was counted only a few times. The gene calls are TRBV6-5 and TRBJ2-6, with D tentatively TRBD2 (5 bases). CDR1 and CDR2 (germline): MNHEY, SVGAGI. The CDR3 totals 14 residues. V dropped 5 bases and J dropped 4 bases, with 9 bases sitting between them. CDR3 nucleotide sequence: TGTGCCAGCAGTCCCTCGGGGGGGGCCAACGTCCTGACTTTC. Its protein is CASSPSGGANVLTF.

This clonotype was counted between two and nine times. This chain connects TRBV5-1 to TRBJ2-7, with a tentative D call TRBD1 (5 bases). V lost 0 bases, J lost 1 base, and 11 bases lay in between. This CDR3 is 15 amino acids long. Per germline, CDR1 SGHRS and CDR2 YFSETQ. CDR3 residues: CASSLVPDTSYEQYF. As DNA, the CDR3 is TGCGCCAGCAGCTTGGTCCCGGACACATCCTACGAGCAGTACTTC.

The rearrangement links TRBV18 to TRBJ1-3, with unresolved D. This CDR3 comprises 12 residues. Germline V gene sequence: CDR1 KGHSH, CDR2 LQKENI. Trimming removed 3 bases at V and 5 bases at J, with 5 bases between. DNA of the CDR3: TGTGCCAGCTCACCTACCCGAAACACCATATATTTT. It translates to CASSPTRNTIYF. The variable domain in full, completed from reference TRBV18 and TRBJ1-3, reads NAGVMQNPRHLVRRRGQEARLRCSPMKGHSHVYWYRQLPEEGLKFMVYLQKENIIDESGMPKERFSAEFPKEGPSILRIQQVVRGDSAAYFCASSPTRNTIYFGEGSWLTVV.

This clonotype has just a few counts. The chain carries TRBV7-9 and TRBJ2-7; 7 bases align to TRBD1. Unmatched junction bases numbered 6, after V lost 5 bases and J lost 2 bases. The CDR3 runs to 14 residues. Per the germline V gene, CDR1 is SEHNR and CDR2 is FQNEAQ (reference sequence). CDR3 nucleotide sequence: TGTGCCAGCAGCCCAGGGGACAGTCCCTACGAGCAGTACTTC. Encoded protein: CASSPGDSPYEQYF.

This clonotype was counted only a few times. This chain connects TRBV12-5 to TRBJ1-6; unclear D gene. Between the trimmed V and J ends, which lost 1 base and 9 bases, there was a span of 10 bases. The CDR3 has 14 amino acids. Germline CDR1 LGHNT, CDR2 FRNRAP. CDR3 coding DNA: TGTGCTAGTGGTTTGGCCTCTATAAGTTCACCCCTCCACTTT. Encoded protein: CASGLASISSPLHF.

The chain uses TRBV29-1 and TRBJ2-1, with 14 bases fitting TRBD2. The CDR3 extends over 17 amino acids. The germline V gene has CDR1 SQVTM and CDR2 ANQGSEA. The ends lost 6 bases at V and 9 bases at J; junction bases unmatched: 16. The CDR3 spells CSVAGFWGTSGSIEQFF. CDR3 bases: TGCAGCGTCGCGGGGTTTTGGGGGACTAGCGGGAGCATTGAGCAGTTCTTC.

The sample holds a few counts of this clonotype. The chain recombines TRBV20-1 with TRBJ2-1, with 10 bases that match TRBD2. The germline V gene has CDR1 DFQATT and CDR2 SNEGSKA (reference sequence). Germline trimming cut 2 bases from V and 3 bases from J; bases unmatched to any gene: 4. The CDR3 has 15 amino acids. DNA for the CDR3: TGCAGTGCTAGACCCCTAGCGGGAGTCTACAATGAGCAGTTCTTC. This sequence encodes CSARPLAGVYNEQFF.

This clonotype occurred many times. The gene calls are TRBV20-1 and TRBJ1-5, with D possibly TRBD1 on 5 matching bases. CDR3 length: 17 amino acids. V was shortened by 4 bases and J by 3 bases, with 22 bases between the two germline ends. Germline loops: CDR1 DFQATT, CDR2 SNEGSKA (reference sequence). For the CDR3, the DNA is TGCAGTGCTAAATCCCTAGCGGGGGTGGCTGACAATCAGCCCCAGCATTTT. The encoded protein is CSAKSLAGVADNQPQHF.